This T cell receptor (beta chain) was documented in a study of T cell repertoires in cytomegalovirus infection. Across the study: Through public TCR beta signatures, both CMV infection and matching HLA type were indicated. Overall study findings and caveats: HLA-C-restricted CMV-specific TCR beta clonotypes prevailed in the ex vivo response.

This clonotype showed up many times. Its antigen is still unknown. Using its own MiXCR run on the reads, TCRdb lists one record per CDR3 protein. The sample records 160,000 or so distinct CDR3 sequences, about a sixth being singletons. Germline CDR1 reads MDHEN; CDR2 reads SYDVKM. The CDR3 totals 14 residues. Trimming removed 8 bases at V and 0 bases at J, with 14 bases between. This chain connects TRBV28 to TRBJ2-7; the D gene is possibly TRBD1 (5 bases). The TCR was taken from a human donor in good health (CMV status not recorded). Some clones in this sample may be carry-over from other donors' samples. Sequencing input: CD8+ T cells from PBMCs. CDR3 nucleotide sequence: TGTGCCAGCCATGACAGCACAAGCTCCTACGAGCAGTACTTC. Translating gives CASHDSTSSYEQYF.